The next 12 T cell receptor beta chains were all read from a single sample in a study of CD8 T cells in ankylosing spondylitis. Study-level points and caveats: A TCR beta motif made of fewer than ten highly homologous variants seemed typical of ankylosing spondylitis blood.

TCRdb re-derived calls from the 5' RACE reads in MiXCR, one entry per CDR3 protein. The sample carries roughly 470,000 distinct CDR3 sequences, about 25% recorded once. These receptors lack a known antigen. The specimen sequenced was blood, either unsorted or a sorted T cell fraction (not recorded which). These receptors originate from a male donor with ankylosing spondylitis.

This clonotype was counted a few times. The J gene is TRBJ2-3, the V gene TRBV28; the match to TRBD2 covers 7 bases. V lost 3 bases and J lost 0; bases outside the gene matches: 3. CDR3 length: 15 residues. From germline, CDR1 is MDHEN and CDR2 SYDVKM. CDR3 nucleotides: TGTGCCAGCAGTTTGCAGGGAGGGAGCACAGATACGCAGTATTTT. This codes for CASSLQGGSTDTQYF.

The rearrangement joins TRBV29-1 to TRBJ1-1; a weak D match, TRBD1 (6 bases). This CDR3 region has 14 residues. Germline CDR1 SQVTM, CDR2 ANQGSEA. The V and J ends lost 5 bases and 1 base respectively, with 14 bases between them. The CDR3 DNA sequence: TGCAGCGTTTGCCGGACAGCCTCGAACACTGAAGCTTTCTTT. This translates into CSVCRTASNTEAFF.

This clonotype was detected only a few times. The chain combines TRBV7-8 with TRBJ1-1, with TRBD1 as a possible D gene (5 bases). CDR3 length equals 15 residues. Germline V gene lookup returns CDR1 SGHVS and CDR2 FQNEAQ. Trimming removed 5 bases from V and 0 bases from J, with 13 bases in between. CDR3 in amino acids: CASSPRARLNTEAFF. The CDR3 nucleotides read TGTGCCAGCAGCCCCAGGGCACGGTTGAACACTGAAGCTTTCTTT.

The gene calls are TRBV24-1 and TRBJ1-5, with D unclear. The CDR3 length is 12 residues. Trimming took off 3 bases at V and 4 bases at J, with 3 bases between the two ends. Germline CDR1 and CDR2: KGHDR and SFDVKD. CDR3 sequence: CATSDANQPQHF. For the CDR3, the DNA is TGTGCCACCAGTGATGCTAATCAGCCCCAGCATTTT.

The V call is TRBV3-1, the J call TRBJ1-3; D is uncertain. The CDR3 covers 14 residues. Trimming took off 0 bases at V and 3 bases at J, with 6 bases between the two ends. Germline CDR1 reads LGHDT; CDR2 reads YNNKEL (reference sequence). In DNA form, the CDR3 reads TGTGCCAGCAGCCAAGACAGCGATGGAAACACCATATATTTT. Its protein is CASSQDSDGNTIYF.

This clonotype was seen at least ten times. Mismatch with germline at one junction end may stem from a read error. The J gene is TRBJ1-2, the V gene TRBV5-1; TRBD1 is a possible D gene (5 bases). The CDR3 has 12 amino acids. CDR1 is SGHRS and CDR2 is YFSETQ in the germline V gene. CDR3 in amino acids: CASSLEGDGYTF. CDR3 bases: TGTGCCAGCAGTTTAGAAGGGGATGGCTACACCTTC.

The table lists this clonotype with a few counts. V gene TRBV29-1 combines with J gene TRBJ2-3, with D perhaps matching TRBD1 (6 bases). CDR1 SQVTM and CDR2 ANQGSEA come from the germline V gene. V was trimmed by 8 bases and J by 4 bases, leaving 19 bases between them. The CDR3 is 14 residues long. CDR3 protein: CSTFPDREPDTQYF. CDR3 nucleotide sequence: TGCAGCACTTTTCCGGACAGAGAGCCAGATACGCAGTATTTT.

The chain recombines TRBV2 with TRBJ2-7; 10 positions match TRBD1. V gave up 1 base and J gave up 3 bases; unmatched junction bases: 3. Per the germline V gene, CDR1 is SNHLY and CDR2 is FYNNEI. This CDR3 is built from 15 residues. CDR3 in amino acids: CASSEGGQGFYEQYV. The DNA for the CDR3 is TGTGCCAGCAGTGAAGGGGGACAGGGGTTCTACGAGCAGTACGTC.

The chain combines TRBV25-1 with TRBJ1-5; 7 bases fit TRBD1. In germline, CDR1 is MGHDK, CDR2 SYGVNS. The CDR3 sequence is 15 residues long. Trimming at V came to 2 bases and at J to 2 bases, leaving 3 bases not matched to a gene. The CDR3 loop is CASSERGLGNQPQHF. The CDR3 nucleotides read TGTGCCAGCAGTGAAAGGGGGCTCGGCAATCAGCCCCAGCATTTT.

This chain joins TRBV7-2 and TRBJ2-3, with D possibly TRBD2 on 6 matching bases. Germline loops: CDR1 SGHTA, CDR2 FQGNSA. The CDR3 runs 14 residues. The V gene lost 4 bases and the J gene lost 5 bases, with 13 bases spanning the gap. The DNA of the CDR3 is TGTGCCAGCAGCTACTCCCCGGAGGGAGATACGCAGTATTTT. Translating gives CASSYSPEGDTQYF.

The chain joins TRBV10-3 to TRBJ2-1; D ambiguous. With 2 bases removed from V and 5 bases from J, the gap between germline ends came to 7 bases. There are 13 residues in the CDR3. From germline, CDR1 is ENHRY and CDR2 SYGVKD. CDR3 bases: TGTGCCATCAGTGAGCTAGGTAACAATGAGCAGTTCTTC. It specifies CAISELGNNEQFF.

This clonotype was detected a few times. The chain joins TRBV7-2 to TRBJ1-2; D not resolved. V gave up 3 bases and J gave up 0 bases, with 8 bases separating them. CDR3 size: 14 residues. CDR1 and CDR2 from the germline V gene are SGHTA and FQGNSA. CDR3 loop: CASSFISANYGYTF. CDR3 bases: TGTGCCAGCAGCTTCATTTCGGCTAACTATGGCTACACCTTC.